These 13 T cell receptor beta chains originate from one sample sequenced in a study of shared T cell receptors in the human thymus. Generated by immunoSEQ multiplex PCR, the TCRdb table keeps only in-frame clones and is missing some. The sample consists of roughly 710,000 clones, roughly 88% of them appearing once. In addition, the sample was reused for a study of human thymus T cells.

Sequencing was carried out using thymocytes. These receptors came from a girl under three years old with a congenital heart defect.

The chain is built from TRBV5-1 and TRBJ2-5, with D possibly TRBD1 on 6 matching bases. Germline V gene lookup returns CDR1 SGHRS and CDR2 YFSETQ. The V end was cut by 2 bases, the J end by 4 bases, with 15 bases between. This CDR3 is built from 15 residues. The chain's CDR3 is CASSLRRQVGETQYF. CDR3 nucleotide sequence: TGCGCCAGCAGCTTACGTAGACAGGTTGGAGAGACCCAGTACTTC.

This sequence joins TRBV7-8 and TRBJ2-1; 7 bases line up with TRBD1. The length of the CDR3 is 15 residues. Germline lookup yields CDR1 SGHVS and CDR2 FQNEAQ. J was trimmed by 2 bases and V by 2 bases; bases with no gene match: 3. The CDR3 protein is CASSLSGTAYNEQFF. The CDR3 nucleotides are TGTGCCAGCAGCTTATCCGGGACAGCCTACAATGAGCAGTTCTTC.

This clone was seen a single time. V and J are TRBV4-1 and TRBJ1-5; D might be TRBD1 (5 bases). The germline V gene encodes CDR1 MGHRA and CDR2 YSYEKL. The length of the CDR3 is 15 residues. The V and J ends lost 6 bases and 7 bases respectively, with 19 bases between them. Here the CDR3 reads CASSTASGGWQPQHF. CDR3 in DNA: TGCGCCAGCAGTACCGCGTCGGGGGGATGGCAGCCCCAGCATTTT.

This clone was seen a handful of times. V and J are TRBV6-6 and TRBJ1-2, with a possible D match to TRBD1 (6 bases). CDR3 length: 14 residues. The V gene lost 2 bases and the J gene lost 5 bases, with 12 bases spanning the gap. Per the germline V gene, CDR1 is MNHNY and CDR2 is SVGAGI (reference sequence). The CDR3 protein is CASSYRGHPYGYTF. CDR3 sequence (DNA): TGTGCCAGCAGTTACCGGGGACATCCTTATGGCTACACCTTC.

This chain uses TRBV10-3 with TRBJ1-4; TRBD1 matches 10 bases. The ends lost 3 bases at V and 2 bases at J; junction bases unmatched: 15. Germline V gene sequence: CDR1 ENHRY, CDR2 SYGVKD. The CDR3 sequence is 20 residues long. CDR3 sequence reads: CAISDDGTGVAFMTNEKLFF. CDR3 sequence (DNA): TGTGCCATCAGTGATGACGGGACAGGGGTCGCCTTTATGACTAATGAAAAACTGTTTTTT.

This chain connects TRBV5-1 to TRBJ1-1, with D possibly being TRBD1 (6 bases). Between the trimmed V and J ends, which lost 3 bases and 0 bases, there was a span of 18 bases. The CDR3 is 17 residues long. CDR1 is SGHRS and CDR2 is YFSETQ in the germline V gene. The CDR3 loop reads CASSSKDSGDMNTEAFF. CDR3 sequence (DNA): TGCGCCAGCAGCTCAAAAGACTCCGGGGACATGAACACTGAAGCTTTCTTT.

The chain uses TRBV7-2 and TRBJ1-6, with D maybe TRBD1 (5 bases). Per germline, CDR1 SGHTA and CDR2 FQGNSA. V was pared by 2 bases and J by 14 bases, with 16 bases between. This CDR3 is 14 amino acids long. The CDR3 DNA is TGTGCCAGCAGCTTATCAGGGTTGGGTCGATCCCTCCACTTT. It is translated as CASSLSGLGRSLHF.

The chain links TRBV13 to TRBJ2-5; TRBD2 aligns across 8 bases. The ends lost 1 base at V and 3 bases at J; junction bases unmatched: 10. The CDR3 has 17 amino acids. Germline V gene lookup returns CDR1 PRHDT and CDR2 FYEKMQ (reference sequence). CDR3: CASSLAAGGPGKETQYF. The CDR3 nucleotides are TGTGCCAGCAGCTTAGCGGCGGGGGGCCCCGGTAAAGAGACCCAGTACTTC.

The chain uses TRBV7-8 and TRBJ2-7; 10 positions agree with TRBD1. This CDR3 contains 16 residues. The J segment lost 4 bases and the V segment lost 1 base, leaving 7 bases of the junction unmatched. The germline CDR1 and CDR2 sequences are SGHVS and FQNEAQ. This CDR3 reads CASSLVPRTGGYEQYF. Here the CDR3 DNA reads TGTGCCAGCAGCTTAGTCCCTCGGACAGGGGGTTACGAGCAGTACTTC.

V is TRBV19 and J is TRBJ1-5, with 12 bases identical to TRBD1. V was pared by 6 bases and J by 3 bases, with 9 bases of the junction left unmatched. The CDR3 runs 17 residues. Germline assignment: CDR1 LNHDA and CDR2 SQIVND (reference sequence). DNA of the CDR3: TGTGCCAGTAGAGGGACAGGGGGCGTGAGGTACAATCAGCCCCAGCATTTT. It specifies CASRGTGGVRYNQPQHF.

The gene calls are TRBV12-5 and TRBJ2-1; D perhaps matches TRBD2 (5 bases). With 2 bases removed from V and 1 base from J, the gap between germline ends came to 12 bases. CDR3 length equals 16 residues. The germline CDR1 and CDR2 sequences are LGHNT and FRNRAP. Written as DNA, the CDR3 is TGTGCTAGTGGTTTGTACCCTAGCCCTTCCTACAATGAGCAGTTCTTC. This translates into CASGLYPSPSYNEQFF. Full variable domain (missing parts from reference TRBV12-5 and TRBJ2-1): DARVTQTPRHKVTEMGQEVTMRCQPILGHNTVFWYRQTMMQGLELLAYFRNRAPLDDSGMPKDRFSAEMPDATLATLKIQPSEPRDSAVYFCASGLYPSPSYNEQFFGPGTRLTVL.

This chain uses TRBV6-5 with TRBJ2-5, with D possibly TRBD2 on 6 matching bases. V dropped 0 bases and J dropped 5 bases, with 13 bases sitting between them. Germline CDR1 MNHEY, CDR2 SVGAGI. The CDR3 consists of 15 residues. CDR3 DNA sequence: TGTGCCAGCAGTTACTCGCTAGAGGGGAGGGAGACCCAGTACTTC. This codes for CASSYSLEGRETQYF.

The chain is built from TRBV5-6 and TRBJ1-2, with 7 bases matching TRBD1. The J segment lost 8 bases and the V segment lost 4 bases, leaving 8 bases of the junction unmatched. The germline V gene has CDR1 SGHDT and CDR2 YYEEEE. The CDR3 is 13 residues long. CDR3 bases: TGTGCCAGCAGCGGCGACAGGGCTGGCGGCTACACCTTC. Translated, it gives CASSGDRAGGYTF.